A single T cell receptor (beta chain) is shown here with its context. The data belong to a study of blood T cell repertoires in COVID-19. Study-wide background: The analysed material was cDNA or gDNA that came from T cells, B-cell-depleted T cells, or PBMCs.

CDR1 is MNHEY, CDR2 SMNVEV, per germline (reference sequence). This CDR3 region has 15 residues. J gave up 0 bases and V 3 bases, and 5 bases lay outside the gene matches. Original analysis: It was from reference gene primer amplification that nucleated cell counts were estimated. Assay used: immunoSEQ multiplex PCR; TCRdb lists only in-frame clones, some missing. That table is the source of V, J and clone size, and D and trimming were worked out from the DNA. Of around 140,000 clones listed, 88% are singletons. The rearrangement links TRBV27 to TRBJ2-7; 7 bases agree with TRBD1. The specimen was peripheral blood. This TCR was sampled from a man in his sixties or seventies with active COVID-19. In DNA form, the CDR3 reads TGTGCCAGCAGTTTGACAGGGCTGAGCTCCTACGAGCAGTACTTC. Residues: CASSLTGLSSYEQYF.